This TCR beta chain is drawn from a study of T cells after posttransplantation cyclophosphamide. The CDR3 runs to 14 residues. Germline CDR1 reads MNHEY; CDR2 reads SMNVEV (reference sequence). The V end was cut by 6 bases, the J end by 1 base, with 12 bases between. Cyclophosphamide on days +3 and +4 followed busulfan-fludarabine conditioning and a marrow graft. Clones were sequenced by immunoSEQ multiplex PCR, and TCRdb holds only the in-frame ones, with some missing. The repertoire consists of approximately 25,000 clones, none detected only once. This clone showed up many times. This clonotype originated in a male patient under 35 who received an allogeneic stem cell transplant from a related donor, was CMV-positive, and had no GVHD. The graft donor may be the source of some T cells. Here the sequenced sample was PBMCs, taken after allogeneic stem cell transplant with posttransplant cyclophosphamide. The genes are TRBV27 and TRBJ2-5; D perhaps matches TRBD2 (6 bases). The CDR3 sequence: CASRALGGQETQYF. DNA for the CDR3: TGTGCCAGCAGAGCCCTCGGGGGCCAAGAGACCCAGTACTTC.